A selection of T cell receptor beta chains follows, all from one sample in a study of cytomegalovirus exposure and HLA in healthy donors. Repertoires were generated with immunoSEQ multiplex PCR, while TCRdb's copy carries only in-frame clones and drops some. The sample carries about 170,000 clones, over 60% recorded once. Sequences were obtained from PBMCs. These receptors were collected from a woman between 45 and 60 years old in good health and CMV-seronegative. The CDR3 runs from the conserved cysteine through the conserved F or W. The D gene is left open where the match is weak. Clone size is not always given. Where it is, it says once, few, many or a class for expanded clones.

j_call d_call v_call clone_size cdr3_aa cdr3_nt
TRBJ1-2 . TRBV7-2 . CASSFYRAGNYGYTF TGTGCCAGCAGCTTTTACAGGGCAGGCAACTATGGCTACACCTTC
TRBJ2-7 TRBD1 TRBV28 . CASSGTGVNEQYF TGTGCCAGCAGTGGGACAGGGGTCAACGAGCAGTACTTC
TRBJ1-5 TRBD1 TRBV4-2 . CASSQTGGSDQPQHF TGTGCCAGCAGCCAAACAGGGGGCTCTGATCAGCCCCAGCATTTT
TRBJ2-5 . TRBV5-8 once CASRGLDQETQYF TGTGCCAGCCGAGGGTTAGACCAAGAGACCCAGTACTTC
TRBJ1-6 . TRBV7-2 . CASSLAQGGWSPLHF TGTGCCAGCAGCTTAGCGCAGGGTGGTTGGTCACCCCTCCACTTT
TRBJ1-1 . TRBV4-3 . CASSQEGRGQNEAFF TGCGCCAGCAGCCAAGAGGGGCGGGGGCAAAATGAAGCTTTCTTT
TRBJ1-4 TRBD1 TRBV10-3 once CAISESPAGGEKLFF TGTGCCATCAGTGAGAGCCCGGCAGGGGGGGAAAAACTGTTTTTT
TRBJ1-4 TRBD1 TRBV7-2 once CASSPGQGGRKLFF TGTGCCAGCAGCCCGGGACAGGGGGGACGAAAACTGTTTTTT
TRBJ2-1 TRBD1 TRBV27 few CASSGLGTGDGEQFF TGTGCCAGCAGCGGGCTCGGGACAGGGGATGGTGAGCAGTTCTTC
TRBJ1-1 . TRBV6-6 . CASSYGRGGSTEAFF TGTGCCAGCAGTTACGGTAGGGGAGGGAGCACTGAAGCTTTCTTT
TRBJ2-7 . TRBV7-9 . CSSSNTELDEQYF TGTTCCAGCAGCAACACGGAGTTAGACGAGCAGTACTTC
TRBJ2-7 TRBD1 TRBV14 . CASSQDRGYEQYF TGTGCCAGCAGCCAAGACAGGGGGTACGAGCAGTACTTC
TRBJ2-2 TRBD2 TRBV19 . CASSRTSGGINTGELFF TGTGCCAGTAGCCGGACTAGCGGGGGGATAAACACCGGGGAGCTGTTTTTT
TRBJ2-1 . TRBV6-4 . CASSDSTSGWSSYNEQFF TGTGCCAGCAGTGACTCGACTTCTGGATGGAGCTCCTACAATGAGCAGTTCTTC
TRBJ1-5 TRBD1 TRBV29-1 . CSVRQGNGNQPQHF TGCAGCGTTCGACAGGGTAATGGCAATCAGCCCCAGCATTTT